The clone carrying this TCR beta chain was detected many times. Its antigen is undetermined. In TCRdb, the 5' RACE reads were re-called with MiXCR into one record per CDR3 protein. The repertoire holds around 210,000 distinct CDR3 sequences, with 8% to 9% as singletons. The CDR3 extends over 15 amino acids. Germline trimming cut 4 bases from V and 3 bases from J; bases unmatched to any gene: 3. The data are from a study of CD8 T cells in ankylosing spondylitis. Study results and limitations: Some of these motif variants have turned up before, in reports on reactive arthritis synovial fluid and blood.

Sequenced input: blood, either unsorted or a sorted T cell fraction (not recorded which). The V call is TRBV12-3 or TRBV12-4, the J call TRBJ1-5, with 10 bases identical to TRBD1. The TCR was taken from a female donor with ankylosing spondylitis or in good health (not recorded which). The DNA for the CDR3 is TGTGCCAGCAGTTCGGGGACAGGGGTCAATCAGCCCCAGCATTTT. Translated: CASSSGTGVNQPQHF.